Following are 11 T cell receptor beta chains from one sample sequenced in a study of T cell repertoires in aging, cancer and after chemotherapy. Amplification of TCR beta used genomic DNA extracted from peripheral blood. TRB rearrangements spanning V, D and J were amplified using mixed TRB-A/B primers. TCRdb independently ran MiXCR on the multiplex PCR reads; one entry per CDR3 protein. The sample comprises about 19,000 distinct CDR3 sequences, about two fifths of which are singletons, and 15% to 20% rests with the top ten. Sample: blood. The receptors here all came from a human donor with a solid tumor.

This clonotype showed up just once. This rearrangement joins TRBV29-1 to TRBJ2-5; 7 bases align to TRBD1. The closer fit of TRBJ2-7 to the DNA end suggests the J call may be wrong. From germline, CDR1 is SQVTM and CDR2 ANQGSEA. The CDR3 extends over 14 amino acids. The DNA for the CDR3 is TGCAGCGTTGATCCCACAGGGGTGGGTTACGAGCAGTACTTC. Protein: CSVDPTGVGYEQYF.

The chain recombines TRBV19 with TRBJ1-2; TRBD1 matches 9 bases. The CDR3 is 16 amino acids. CDR1 is LNHDA and CDR2 is SQIVND in the germline V gene (reference sequence). Trimming took 5 bases from V and 3 from J; bases not matched to a gene: 10. CDR3 bases: TGTGCCAGTAGTCCGGCCACAGGGGGCAGGTACTATGGCTACACCTTC. It codes for CASSPATGGRYYGYTF.

This clonotype came up a few times. The chain uses TRBV5-4 and TRBJ2-7, with D possibly TRBD1 on 6 matching bases. The V end lost 6 bases, the J end lost 0 bases, and 16 bases lay between the germline ends. This CDR3 spans 15 amino acids. Germline CDR1 reads SGHNT; CDR2 reads YYREEE (reference sequence). The CDR3 bases are TGTGCCAGCAACAACCAGGGGTTGAGCTCCTACGAGCAGTACTTC. It is translated as CASNNQGLSSYEQYF. The full variable domain, with the rest looked up from reference TRBV5-4 and TRBJ2-7, is ETGVTQSPTHLIKTRGQQVTLRCSSQSGHNTVSWYQQALGQGPQFIFQYYREEENGRGNFPPRFSGLQFPNYSSELNVNALELDDSALYLCASNNQGLSSYEQYFGPGTRLTVT.

This clonotype appeared a single time. The chain joins TRBV6-5 to TRBJ1-3; TRBD1 matches at 7 bases. V shed 6 bases, J shed 5 bases, and the junction held 10 bases outside the gene matches. CDR1 MNHEY and CDR2 SVGAGI come from the germline V gene. This CDR3 has 15 residues. The CDR3 DNA sequence: TGTGCCAGCAGCCAGGCGGGACAGACCAGAAACACCATATATTTT. Translated: CASSQAGQTRNTIYF.

CDR3 loop: CASSPSGTATYEQYF. The CDR3 bases are TGTGCCAGCTCACCCTCCGGGACAGCAACCTACGAGCAGTACTTC. The rearrangement links TRBV18 to TRBJ2-7; 7 nucleotides match TRBD1. This CDR3 contains 15 residues. The V gene end was trimmed by 3 bases and the J gene end by 2 bases; junction bases not matched to a gene: 7. The germline CDR1 and CDR2 sequences are KGHSH and LQKENI.

The V gene is TRBV15, the J gene TRBJ1-3; D not resolved. The V gene lost 1 base and the J gene lost 2 bases, with 12 bases spanning the gap. From germline, CDR1 is LNHNV and CDR2 YYDKDF (reference sequence). The CDR3 is made up of 16 amino acids. The CDR3 loop reads CATSRVEETAGNTIYF. Here the CDR3 DNA reads TGTGCCACCAGCAGAGTTGAAGAGACTGCTGGAAACACCATATATTTT.

This chain connects TRBV6-1 to TRBJ1-4; a possible D gene is TRBD1 (5 bases). Trimming cost V 8 bases and J 3 bases, with 16 bases left between them. Germline-derived CDR1 and CDR2 are MNHNS and SASEGT. This CDR3 has 15 amino acids. The CDR3 DNA is TGTGCCAGCTCGGGACCTCTTGGAGCTAATGAAAAACTGTTTTTT. It specifies CASSGPLGANEKLFF.

This clonotype has a handful of counts. The rearrangement joins TRBV28 to TRBJ2-3; 11 bases match TRBD2. CDR3 size: 16 residues. Trimming took 6 bases from V and 4 from J; bases not matched to a gene: 9. Germline V CDR1 and CDR2: MDHEN, SYDVKM. The CDR3 region has the DNA TGTGCCAGCAGCCCGAAGGGTAGCGGGAGGGCAGATACGCAGTATTTT. As protein: CASSPKGSGRADTQYF.

The V call is TRBV30, the J call TRBJ2-7; tentatively, D is TRBD1 (6 bases). The J call could be wrong; TRBJ2-1 is a better fit for the DNA end. Germline CDR1 GTSNPN, CDR2 SVGIG (reference sequence). The CDR3 is made up of 16 amino acids. The CDR3 spells CAWNPHGRTAPYEQFF. In DNA form, the CDR3 reads TGTGCCTGGAACCCTCATGGAAGGACAGCCCCCTACGAGCAGTTCTTC.

This clonotype occurred a few times. The rearrangement joins TRBV19 to TRBJ1-5; 8 bases map to TRBD1. After removal of 9 bases from V and 3 bases from J, the junction contained 4 bases not matched to a gene. This CDR3 has 13 residues. Germline V gene data show CDR1 as LNHDA and CDR2 as SQIVND (reference sequence). The CDR3 region has the DNA TGTGCCAGCCGGGACAGGATCAATCAGCCCCAGCATTTT. Translation: CASRDRINQPQHF.

The J gene is TRBJ2-1, the V gene TRBV15, with a tentative D call TRBD2 (5 bases). Germline CDR1 reads LNHNV; CDR2 reads YYDKDF (reference sequence). V was cut by 7 bases and J by 12 bases, with 19 bases left in between. This CDR3 spans 13 amino acids. The CDR3: CATKPKRASLQFF. The CDR3 DNA follows: TGTGCCACCAAACCGAAGAGGGCCTCGCTGCAGTTCTTC.